Listed here are 11 T cell receptor beta chains from one sample, sequenced in a study of regulatory T cells in long-lasting Graves disease. To make TCR beta libraries, researchers used iRepertoire HTBI primers and Arm-PCR of CDR3 regions. TCRdb passed the multiplex PCR reads through MiXCR, listing each CDR3 protein once. The sample lists about 310,000 distinct CDR3 sequences, 15% to 20% seen once, with roughly 40% in the top ten. Time point: newly diagnosed GD, antithyroid drugs for less than 3 months. RNA from PBMCs was the source of the TCR library. The source was peripheral blood mononuclear cells (PBMCs), collected at new diagnosis, from a patient treated with antithyroid drugs. Every receptor here comes from a female donor with Graves disease.

This clonotype was seen only a few times. This chain uses TRBV9 with TRBJ2-2; D is possibly TRBD1 (6 bases). Germline CDR1 and CDR2: SGDLS and YYNGEE. Trimming took off 3 bases at V and 7 bases at J, with 10 bases between the two ends. This CDR3 spans 13 amino acids. The CDR3 DNA reads as TGTGCCAGCAGCGCCCTACAGGGCGGGGAGCTGTTTTTT. This sequence encodes CASSALQGGELFF. The complete variable domain, with remaining parts taken from reference TRBV9 and TRBJ2-2, reads DSGVTQTPKHLITATGQRVTLRCSPRSGDLSVYWYQQSLDQGLQFLIQYYNGEERAKGNILERFSAQQFPDLHSELNLSSLELGDSALYFCASSALQGGELFFGEGSRLTVL.

This clonotype showed up many times. V and J are TRBV10-2 and TRBJ2-7; 9 nucleotides agree with TRBD2. The CDR3 is 18 amino acids. J lost 3 bases, V lost 3 bases, and 15 bases had no gene match. The germline V gene encodes CDR1 WSHSY and CDR2 SAAADI. In DNA, the CDR3 is TGCGCCAGCAGTGACGTAGCGGGAGAAGGTTTCCACCTCTACGAGCAGTACTTC. Translation gives CASSDVAGEGFHLYEQYF.

This clonotype was seen many times. The chain combines TRBV9 with TRBJ2-5; 10 positions agree with TRBD2. In germline, CDR1 is SGDLS, CDR2 YYNGEE. V lost 3 bases to trimming and J lost 2 bases; unmatched junction nucleotides: 10. The CDR3 extends over 17 amino acids. CDR3 nucleotides: TGTGCCAGCAGCGGATCCCCTAGCGGGAGTCAACAAGAGACCCAGTACTTC. Its translation: CASSGSPSGSQQETQYF.

This clonotype has just a few counts. The genes are TRBV14 and TRBJ2-7, with TRBD1 identical over 10 bases. Germline V gene lookup returns CDR1 SGHDN and CDR2 FVKESK. V lost 4 bases and J lost 1; bases outside the gene matches: 4. The CDR3 covers 15 residues. In nucleotides, the CDR3 is TGTGCCAGCAGCCTCCGGGACAGGGGATCCTACGAGCAGTACTTC. This encodes CASSLRDRGSYEQYF.

Turning to this clonotype: A far larger clone lies a single base away; this is likely a read error. V and J are TRBV11-2 and TRBJ2-5; the match to TRBD2 covers 7 bases. The CDR3 length is 15 residues. Germline values: CDR1 SGHAT, CDR2 FQNNGV. In DNA form, the CDR3 reads TGTGCCAGCAGCTTAGTACTAGCGAAATACAATGAGCAGTCCTTC. Translated: CASSLVLAKYNEQSF.

The sample holds a few counts of this clonotype. V usage is TRBV5-6 and J usage is TRBJ2-3, with TRBD1 identical over 8 bases. CDR1 is SGHDT, CDR2 YYEEEE, per germline. There are 16 residues in the CDR3. V lost 2 bases to trimming and J lost 0 bases; unmatched junction nucleotides: 5. CDR3 sequence (DNA): TGTGCCAGCAGCTTACCCGGACAGGGAAGCACAGATACGCAGTATTTT. This encodes CASSLPGQGSTDTQYF.

This clonotype was detected ten times or more. The J gene is TRBJ2-3, the V gene TRBV6-5; TRBD2 might be the D (6 bases). V gave up 2 bases and J gave up 3 bases, with 12 bases separating them. This CDR3 contains 15 residues. Germline CDR1 MNHEY, CDR2 SVGAGI. The CDR3 nucleotides read TGTGCCAGCAGTTACACCCGACTAGGTACAGATACGCAGTATTTT. Translated, it gives CASSYTRLGTDTQYF.

At least ten counts were recorded for this clonotype. Its ends do not fully match the called genes, so a read error is possible. The chain recombines TRBV18 with TRBJ2-1; D is tentatively TRBD1 or TRBD2 (5 bases each). Germline lookup yields CDR1 KGHSH and CDR2 LQKENI. This CDR3 spans 13 amino acids. In DNA, the CDR3 is TGTGCCAGTTCACCGGGGCCCGGCGATGAGCAGTTCTTC. Translating gives CASSPGPGDEQFF. Full variable domain (missing parts from reference TRBV18 and TRBJ2-1): NAGVMQNPRHLVRRRGQEARLRCSPMKGHSHVYWYRQLPEEGLKFMVYLQKENIIDESGMPKERFSAEFPKEGPSILRIQQVVRGDSAAYFCASSPGPGDEQFFGPGTRLTVL.

In this sample, this clonotype turned up a few times. The V and J genes are TRBV7-8 and TRBJ1-6, with D tentatively TRBD1 (6 bases). Between the trimmed V and J ends, which lost 1 base and 8 bases, there was a span of 18 bases. Germline CDR1 reads SGHVS; CDR2 reads FQNEAQ. The CDR3 extends over 17 amino acids. The CDR3: CASSLGSKQGEDSPLHF. DNA for the CDR3: TGTGCCAGCAGCTTAGGATCCAAACAGGGAGAGGATTCACCCCTCCACTTT.

In this sample, this clonotype turned up a few times. It may be a read error: a sequence one base away is much more abundant. V gene TRBV28 combines with J gene TRBJ2-1, with 9 bases matching TRBD1. The J call may be wrong; the DNA end is better matched by TRBJ2-5. The CDR3 is 16 amino acids. Germline CDR1 and CDR2: MDHEN and SYDVKM. This CDR3 reads CASSPLGQGIAETQYF. As DNA, the CDR3 is TGTGCCAGCAGTCCACTGGGACAGGGCATCGCAGAGACCCAGTACTTC.

There are a few counts of this clonotype. The chain recombines TRBV24-1 with TRBJ1-2; no reliable D call. The CDR3 runs 14 residues. V gave up 6 bases and J gave up 8 bases, with 18 bases separating them. CDR1 and CDR2 (germline): KGHDR, SFDVKD. DNA of the CDR3: TGTGCCACCAGTAGCCAGGCAGGCGGGCGCGGCTACACCTTC. As protein: CATSSQAGGRGYTF.